This T cell receptor beta chain is drawn from a study of vaccination effects on CD4 cells after COVID-19. Sequencing was preceded by expansion of antigen-specific CD4+ T cells with viral peptide pools in the ViraFEST assay. Isolating CD4+ T cells followed less than 12 days of culture. Culturing of more than 1.5 million PBMC per well took place with approximately 10 IU/ml IL-2 and about 9.3 ug/ml peptides. As regards this clone: Its antigen is undetermined.

Using immunoSEQ multiplex PCR, the repertoire was profiled, and TCRdb retains in-frame clones only, with some absent. The sample comprises about 60,000 clones, 81% of which are singletons, and about 2.7% rests with the top ten. The TCR sequence derives from a human donor who received a COVID-19 vaccine. The specimen was CD4+ T cells from PBMCs cultured with HCoV-229E spike peptides, collected before COVID-19 vaccination.

The chain's CDR3 is CASSQGTANYGYTF. The CDR3 nucleotides are TGCGCCAGCAGCCAAGGGACGGCAAACTATGGCTACACCTTC. This chain connects TRBV4-1 to TRBJ1-2; no clear D. The CDR3 consists of 14 residues. From germline, CDR1 is MGHRA and CDR2 YSYEKL. V gave up 1 base and J gave up 2 bases, with 8 bases separating them.